This TCR beta chain was identified in a study of response to subunit inactivated influenza vaccine. Study results and limitations: Authors suggested each seasonal flu vaccination may recruit only limited numbers of new T cells.

This clonotype appeared a few times. No antigen is known for it. Germline V gene data show CDR1 as MNHNS and CDR2 as SASEGT. The CDR3 is 16 amino acids. V shed 6 bases and J shed 3 bases, with 18 bases lying between them. TCRdb reprocessed the RT-PCR reads via MiXCR and lists one record per CDR3 protein. The table shows 400,000 to 550,000 distinct CDR3 sequences, with around 25% occurring only once. Source: CD4+ T cells sorted from PBMCs, taken around 5 days after vaccination. The chain recombines TRBV6-1 with TRBJ2-1; D possibly corresponds to TRBD2 (6 bases). The source of this sequence is a middle-aged man who received an inactivated influenza vaccine. CDR3 sequence reads: CASRTRVLGGYNEQFF. CDR3 coding DNA: TGTGCCAGCAGAACCAGGGTTTTGGGGGGCTACAATGAGCAGTTCTTC.